The clone carrying this T cell receptor (beta chain) was seen many times. Its antigen remains unidentified. Germline V lookup: CDR1 ENHRY, CDR2 SYGVKD. The length of the CDR3 is 14 residues. The V end was cut by 6 bases, the J end by 5 bases, with 16 bases between. Unique molecular identifiers were carried by the TCR beta cDNA libraries. MiXCR, run by TCRdb on the PCR reads, gives a single entry per CDR3 protein. Among roughly 200,000 distinct CDR3 sequences listed, 25% to 30% were seen once. The data were taken from a study of post-analysis software for immune sequencing data. Overall study results and limits: Relative to controls, patients had about five TRBV segments at higher frequency, with TRBV5-6, TRBV5-1 and TRBV20-1 among these.

The V call is TRBV10-3, the J call TRBJ2-5, with D perhaps assigned TRBD1 or TRBD2 (5 bases each). Specimen: blood. The source is a girl aged 2 to 17 with multiple sclerosis. CDR3 amino acids: CAISGDLAVETQYF. The CDR3 DNA reads TGTGCCATCAGCGGGGACCTGGCGGTGGAGACCCAGTACTTC.